This T cell receptor beta chain came from a study of monozygotic twins with inflammatory bowel disease. Whole-study findings and limits: No difference in repertoire similarity was seen between concordant and discordant twins, possibly because power was limited.

TCRdb reprocessed the 5' RACE reads, with one entry per CDR3 protein and no DNA. This table holds nearly 450,000 distinct CDR3 sequences. Germline CDR1 reads SGHDT; CDR2 reads YYEEEE. The CDR3 has 14 residues. Points on this clonotype: No antigen is known for it.

Sequencing input: blood. The chain combines TRBV5-6 with TRBJ1-1; TCRdb's D gene call, TRBD1, goes unchecked for lack of DNA. The clonotype was recovered from a human donor with ulcerative colitis or Crohn's disease, or a healthy co-twin of an affected twin (not recorded which). CDR3: CASSGRDRATEAFF.